This T cell receptor (beta chain) was documented in a study of neurological immune-mediated disorders (dated by TCRdb to 2018 to 2020). Turning to the overall study: Among the 35 or so multiple sclerosis patients, relapsing-remitting MS was present in roughly 30 and secondary progressive MS was present in 3. Peripheral blood TCR-beta repertoires from HTLV-I-associated myelopathy (HAM/TSP) patients, multiple sclerosis patients and healthy controls were compared by UMI-based sequencing. The 90 to 120 TCR-beta libraries covered PBMC samples along with longitudinal samples, technical triplicates, and paired sorted CD4+ and CD8+ T-cell subsets. Of the roughly 68 subjects in the cohort, about 14 were HAM/TSP patients, some 35 were multiple sclerosis patients, and around 20 were healthy controls.

V and J lose 2 bases and 4 bases, and a span of 14 bases separates them. The CDR3 goes from the cysteine to the phenylalanine over 15 residues. Only the CDR3 DNA stays, 45 bases, in frame from base 1. Study-wide conclusions, independent of this receptor: Phylogenetic analysis grouped repertoires from 18 of 34 MS patients into a cluster of related CDR3 sequences, suggesting a possible repertoire-level signature. TCR clonal expansion was highest in HAM/TSP patients and lowest in MS patients, with MS patients falling below even healthy controls. No clinical or MRI features were associated with the MS cluster, and the authors said that larger cohorts are needed. Expanded clones from different subjects shared no identical CDR3 amino acid sequences, which suggests that TCR-beta repertoires were private in all groups.

cDNA was synthesized by template-switch 5'RACE using a primer carrying a 10-nucleotide random unique molecular identifier by which each TCR transcript was tagged. Every sequencing run yielded over 200 million TCR-beta sequences covering 15-18 subjects. Total RNA was extracted with the RNeasy kit. The KAPA Real-time Library Amplification kit was used to amplify TCR-beta VDJ regions with primers targeting the TCR constant region and the 5'RACE anchor. A first PCR added sample indexes and Illumina adaptors, and a second PCR then raised library yield. The roughly 650 bp TCR product was size-selected on a 2% E-gel SizeSelection system after Ampure bead purification. Before pooling, library quality was checked on a Bioanalyzer, concentration was measured with Qubit, and libraries were quantified with the Kapa Library Quantification kit. Libraries were sequenced paired-end 2 x 150 bp on an Illumina HiSeq 2500. To increase sequence diversity, roughly 24-30% phiX was spiked into each library pool. As for the original processing: The UMI-based MiGEC pipeline processed quality-filtered reads and removed over 85% of raw TCR sequences during error correction. IMGT germline references were used for aligning VDJ genes, and each clonotype was defined as a unique CDR3 amino acid sequence together with its V-J genes. VDJtools evaluated clonal expansion, Shannon diversity and CDR3 relatedness (CalcPairwiseDistances, ClusterSamples); CLCbio workbench built phylogenetic trees. A clone was classed as expanded if it had 8 or more unique UMIs, a cutoff based on coefficient-of-variation modelling across technical triplicates. The public reads were run again by TCRdb, first through fastp at Q25 and then through MiXCR, and only productive beta chains were kept. CDR3 protein sequences are deduplicated, and each keeps its most common genes and DNA. TCRdb, not the original authors, processed these V and J calls. The sample table shows 45,000 to 50,000 distinct CDR3 sequences, and less than 5% are seen once. Jointly, the top ten make up just over 5.5% of the sample.

For unsorted PBMC libraries, 2 million PBMCs were used after storage in RNAlater at -80 degrees C until RNA extraction. The multiple sclerosis patients were enrolled in a US clinical protocol that evaluated disease progression with magnetic resonance imaging. PBMCs were separated from peripheral blood using Ficoll-Hypaque density gradient centrifugation and then cryopreserved in liquid nitrogen. This clonotype was seen many times. Its antigen remains undetermined. Per-nucleotide qualities are absent, and no much larger clonotype sits a single base away. The source is a woman aged 60 to 75 with multiple sclerosis. The chain is made from TRBV12-3 or TRBV12-4 and TRBJ1-2, and the D gene may be TRBD1, 5 bases matching. Input material: PBMCs. CDR3 loop: CASSLSIDRPYGYTF. DNA sequence: TGTGCCAGCAGTTTAAGCATCGACAGACCCTATGGCTACACCTTC.